This entry describes one T cell receptor beta chain. Hyperthyroidism of Graves' type that showed no ophthalmopathy progression within 18 months was stable. The record originates from a study of T cells in Graves' hyperthyroidism and ophthalmopathy. What was amplified from RNA transcripts were TCR beta CDR3 regions. The HTBI primer set served for first-round RT-PCR of the TCR CDR3. TCRdb used MiXCR to reprocess the multiplex PCR reads, holding one entry per CDR3 protein. The sample records under 700,000 distinct CDR3 sequences, roughly 50% being singletons. Germline V lookup: CDR1 LNHNV, CDR2 YYDKDF (reference sequence). There are 14 residues in the CDR3. Trimming left V 0 bases short and J 2 bases short, with 6 bases between.

The clonotype originates from a woman under 30 with Graves' hyperthyroidism. The V and J genes are TRBV15 and TRBJ2-3; D not certain. Material for sequencing was peripheral blood or thyroid tissue (not recorded which). CDR3: CATSRERATDTQYF. The CDR3 DNA reads as TGTGCCACCAGCAGAGAGAGAGCCACAGATACGCAGTATTTT. The full variable domain, with the rest looked up from reference TRBV15 and TRBJ2-3, is DAMVIQNPRYQVTQFGKPVTLSCSQTLNHNVMYWYQQKSSQAPKLLFHYYDKDFNNEADTPDNFQSRRPNTSFCFLDIRSPGLGDTAMYLCATSRERATDTQYFGPGTRLTVL.